This T cell receptor (beta chain) derives from a study of blood T cell repertoires in COVID-19. Deletions cut 4 bases from V and 7 bases from J, with 17 bases between. The CDR3 extends over 15 amino acids. Looked up from germline, CDR1 is MNHEY and CDR2 is SVGEGT. Assignments of participants to cohorts depended upon their own reported clinical history. In its sample, this clone was seen a few times. Data came from immunoSEQ multiplex PCR; TCRdb stores just in-frame clones and leaves some out. Of 250,000 to 300,000 clones in the sample, approximately 90% were seen once. This chain connects TRBV6-2 or TRBV6-3 to TRBJ2-1, with a possible D match to TRBD1 (8 bases). Sequenced: PBMCs or T cells enriched from blood (not recorded which). The source of this sequence is a man aged 18-30 years who had recovered from COVID-19. This CDR3 reads CASSSMDREGNEQFF. CDR3 nucleotide sequence: TGTGCCAGCAGTTCCATGGACAGGGAGGGGAATGAGCAGTTCTTC.